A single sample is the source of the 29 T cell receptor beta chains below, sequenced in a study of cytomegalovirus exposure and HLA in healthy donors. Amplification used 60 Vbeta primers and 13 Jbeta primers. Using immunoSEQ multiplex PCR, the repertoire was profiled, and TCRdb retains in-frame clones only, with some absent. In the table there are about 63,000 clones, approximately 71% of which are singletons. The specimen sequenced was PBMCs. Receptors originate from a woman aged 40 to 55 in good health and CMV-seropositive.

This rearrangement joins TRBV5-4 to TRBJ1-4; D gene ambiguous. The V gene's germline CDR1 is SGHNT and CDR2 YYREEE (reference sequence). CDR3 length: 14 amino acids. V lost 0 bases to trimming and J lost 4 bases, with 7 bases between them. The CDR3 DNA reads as TGTGCCAGCAGCTTGGACGGGTTTAATGAAAAACTGTTTTTT. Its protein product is CASSLDGFNEKLFF.

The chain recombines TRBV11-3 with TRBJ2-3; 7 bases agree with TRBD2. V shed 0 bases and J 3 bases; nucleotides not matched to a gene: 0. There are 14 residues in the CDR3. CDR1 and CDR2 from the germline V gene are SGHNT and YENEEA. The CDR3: CASSLEGGTDTQYF. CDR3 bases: TGTGCCAGCAGCTTAGAGGGGGGGACAGATACGCAGTATTTT.

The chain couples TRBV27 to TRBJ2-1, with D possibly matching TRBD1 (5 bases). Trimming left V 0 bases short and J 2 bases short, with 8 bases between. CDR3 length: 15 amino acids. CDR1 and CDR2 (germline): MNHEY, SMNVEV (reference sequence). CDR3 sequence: CASSLSRQPYNEQFF. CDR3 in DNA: TGTGCCAGCAGTTTATCTAGACAGCCCTACAATGAGCAGTTCTTC.

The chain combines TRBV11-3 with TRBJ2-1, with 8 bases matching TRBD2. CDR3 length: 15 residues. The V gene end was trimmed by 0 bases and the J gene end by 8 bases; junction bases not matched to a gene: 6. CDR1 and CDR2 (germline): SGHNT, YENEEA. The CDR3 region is CASSLEGGGYHEQFF. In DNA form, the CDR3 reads TGTGCCAGCAGCTTAGAGGGCGGGGGGTACCATGAGCAGTTCTTC.

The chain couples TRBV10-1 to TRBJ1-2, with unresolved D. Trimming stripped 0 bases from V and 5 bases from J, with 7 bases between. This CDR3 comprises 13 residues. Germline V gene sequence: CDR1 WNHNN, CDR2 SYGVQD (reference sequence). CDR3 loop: CASSESYGYGYTF. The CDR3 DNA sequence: TGCGCCAGCAGTGAGTCTTACGGTTATGGCTACACCTTC.

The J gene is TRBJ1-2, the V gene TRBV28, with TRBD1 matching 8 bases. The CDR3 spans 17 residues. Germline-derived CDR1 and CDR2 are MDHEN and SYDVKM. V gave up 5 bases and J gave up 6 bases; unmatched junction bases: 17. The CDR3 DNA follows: TGTGCCAGCAGTCCCCCTCAGGGGGCGACTGGGAAGGATGGCTACACCTTC. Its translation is CASSPPQGATGKDGYTF.

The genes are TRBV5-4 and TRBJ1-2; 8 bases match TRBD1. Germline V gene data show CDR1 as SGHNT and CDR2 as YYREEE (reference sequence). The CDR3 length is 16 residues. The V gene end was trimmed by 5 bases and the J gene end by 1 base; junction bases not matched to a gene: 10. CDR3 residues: CASRYRDRRLNYGYTF. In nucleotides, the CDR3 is TGTGCCAGCAGGTATCGGGACAGGAGGCTTAACTATGGCTACACCTTC.

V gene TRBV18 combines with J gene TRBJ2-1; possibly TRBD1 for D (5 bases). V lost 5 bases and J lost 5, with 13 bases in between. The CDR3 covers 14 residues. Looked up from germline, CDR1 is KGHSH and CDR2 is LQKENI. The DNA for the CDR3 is TGTGCCAGCTCAGGGCAGGGATGGAACAATGAGCAGTTCTTC. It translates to CASSGQGWNNEQFF.

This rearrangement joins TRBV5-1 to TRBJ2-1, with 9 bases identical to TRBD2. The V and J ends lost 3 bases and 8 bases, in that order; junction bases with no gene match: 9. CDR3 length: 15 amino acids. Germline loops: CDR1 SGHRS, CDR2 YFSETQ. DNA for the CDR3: TGCGCCAGCAGCTCCTTAGCGGGGGCTTTGGATGAGCAGTTCTTC. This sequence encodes CASSSLAGALDEQFF. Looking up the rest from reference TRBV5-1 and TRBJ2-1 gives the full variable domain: KAGVTQTPRYLIKTRGQQVTLSCSPISGHRSVSWYQQTPGQGLQFLFEYFSETQRNKGNFPGRFSGRQFSNSRSEMNVSTLELGDSALYLCASSSLAGALDEQFFGPGTRLTVL.

CDR3 coding DNA: TGTGCCAGCACGGGCGGGGGCTACGAGCAGTACTTC. Translating gives CASTGGGYEQYF. The chain has TRBV2 and TRBJ2-7; 7 bases match TRBD2. CDR1 is SNHLY and CDR2 is FYNNEI in the germline V gene. Trimming removed 7 bases from V and 3 bases from J; junction bases left unmatched: 3. CDR3 length: 12 amino acids.

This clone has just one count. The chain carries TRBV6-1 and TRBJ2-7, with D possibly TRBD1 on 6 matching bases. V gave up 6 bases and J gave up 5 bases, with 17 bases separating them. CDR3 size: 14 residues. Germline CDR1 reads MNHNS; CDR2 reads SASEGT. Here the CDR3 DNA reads TGTGCCAGCAGGTATTTACAGGGAGCCAACGAGCAGTACTTC. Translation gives CASRYLQGANEQYF.

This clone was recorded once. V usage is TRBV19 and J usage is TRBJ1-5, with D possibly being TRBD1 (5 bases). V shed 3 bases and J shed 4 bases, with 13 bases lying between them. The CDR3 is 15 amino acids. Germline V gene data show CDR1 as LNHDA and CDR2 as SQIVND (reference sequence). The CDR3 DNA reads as TGTGCCAGTAGTATGATGGCAGGGCGAAATCAGCCCCAGCATTTT. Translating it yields CASSMMAGRNQPQHF.

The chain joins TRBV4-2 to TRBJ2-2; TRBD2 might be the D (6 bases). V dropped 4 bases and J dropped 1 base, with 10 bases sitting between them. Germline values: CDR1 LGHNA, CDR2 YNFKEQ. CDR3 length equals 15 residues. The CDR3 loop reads CASSPRDWNTGELFF. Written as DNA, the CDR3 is TGTGCCAGCAGCCCTCGGGACTGGAACACCGGGGAGCTGTTTTTT.

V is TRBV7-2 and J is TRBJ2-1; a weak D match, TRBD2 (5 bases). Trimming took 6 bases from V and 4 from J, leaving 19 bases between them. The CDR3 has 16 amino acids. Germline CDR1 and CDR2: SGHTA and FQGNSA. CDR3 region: CASSLIPSLAYNEQFF. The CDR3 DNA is TGTGCCAGCAGTTTAATCCCCTCTCTAGCTTACAATGAGCAGTTCTTC.

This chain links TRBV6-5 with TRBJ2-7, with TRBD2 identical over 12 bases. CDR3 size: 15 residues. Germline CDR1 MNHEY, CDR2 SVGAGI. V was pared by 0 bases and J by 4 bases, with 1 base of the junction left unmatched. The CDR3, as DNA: TGTGCCAGCAGTTACTCACTAGCGGGGGGTTACGAGCAGTACTTC. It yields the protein CASSYSLAGGYEQYF.

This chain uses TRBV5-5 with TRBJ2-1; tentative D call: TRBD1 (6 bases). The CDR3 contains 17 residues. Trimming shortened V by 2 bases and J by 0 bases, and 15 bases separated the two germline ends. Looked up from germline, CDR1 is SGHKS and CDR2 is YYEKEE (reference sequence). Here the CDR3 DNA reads TGTGCCAGCAGCTTTAGGGGACAATGGAGCTCCTACAATGAGCAGTTCTTC. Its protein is CASSFRGQWSSYNEQFF.

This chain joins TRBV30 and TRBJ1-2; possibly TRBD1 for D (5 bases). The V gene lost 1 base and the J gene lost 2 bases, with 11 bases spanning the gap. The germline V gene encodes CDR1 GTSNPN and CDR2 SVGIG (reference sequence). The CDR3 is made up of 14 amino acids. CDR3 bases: TGTGCCTGGAGTGCAGGATACAGGAACTATGGCTACACCTTC. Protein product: CAWSAGYRNYGYTF.

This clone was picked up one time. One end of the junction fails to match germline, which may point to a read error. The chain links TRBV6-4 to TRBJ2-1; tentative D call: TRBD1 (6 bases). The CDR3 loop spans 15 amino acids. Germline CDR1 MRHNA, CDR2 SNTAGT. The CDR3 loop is CSSSDSSVGANEQFF. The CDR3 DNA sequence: TGTTCCAGCAGTGACTCGAGCGTGGGGGCCAATGAGCAGTTCTTC.

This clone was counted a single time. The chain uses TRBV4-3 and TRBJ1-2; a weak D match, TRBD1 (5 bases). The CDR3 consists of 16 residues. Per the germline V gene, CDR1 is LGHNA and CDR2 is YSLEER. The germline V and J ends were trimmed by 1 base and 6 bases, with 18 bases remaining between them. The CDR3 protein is CASSQVITRGVNGYTF. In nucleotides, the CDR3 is TGCGCCAGCAGCCAAGTCATCACAAGGGGCGTTAATGGCTACACCTTC.

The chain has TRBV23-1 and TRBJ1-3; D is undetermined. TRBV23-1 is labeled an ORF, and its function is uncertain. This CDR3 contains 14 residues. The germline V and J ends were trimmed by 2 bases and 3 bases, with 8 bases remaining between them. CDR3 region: CASSQMADGNTIYF. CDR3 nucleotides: TGCGCCAGCAGTCAAATGGCCGATGGAAACACCATATATTTT.

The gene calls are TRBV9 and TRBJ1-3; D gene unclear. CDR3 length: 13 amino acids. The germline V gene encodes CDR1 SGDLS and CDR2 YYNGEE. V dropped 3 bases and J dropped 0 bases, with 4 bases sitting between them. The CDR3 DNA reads TGTGCCAGCAGCGCTAACTCTGGAAACACCATATATTTT. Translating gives CASSANSGNTIYF.

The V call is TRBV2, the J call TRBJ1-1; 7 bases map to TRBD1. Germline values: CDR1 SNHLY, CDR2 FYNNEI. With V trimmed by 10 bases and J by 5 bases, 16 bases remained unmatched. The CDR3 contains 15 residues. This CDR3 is CATHLTQGSRTEAFF. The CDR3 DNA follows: TGTGCCACCCATTTGACACAGGGGAGTAGGACTGAAGCTTTCTTT.

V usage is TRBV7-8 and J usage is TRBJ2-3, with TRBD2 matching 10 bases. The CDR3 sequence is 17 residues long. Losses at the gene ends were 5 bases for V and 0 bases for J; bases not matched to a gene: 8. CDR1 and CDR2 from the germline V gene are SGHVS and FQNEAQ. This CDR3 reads CASSLGLAAGSTDTQYF. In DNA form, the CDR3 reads TGTGCCAGCAGCCTCGGACTAGCGGCGGGTAGCACAGATACGCAGTATTTT.

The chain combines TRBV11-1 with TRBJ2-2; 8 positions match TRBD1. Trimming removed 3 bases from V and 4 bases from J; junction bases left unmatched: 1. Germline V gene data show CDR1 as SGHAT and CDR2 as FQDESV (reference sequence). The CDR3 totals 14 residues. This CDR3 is CASSFGQGTGELFF. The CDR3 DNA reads TGTGCCAGCAGCTTCGGACAGGGCACCGGGGAGCTGTTTTTT. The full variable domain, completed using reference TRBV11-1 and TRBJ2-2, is EAEVAQSPRYKITEKSQAVAFWCDPISGHATLYWYRQILGQGPELLVQFQDESVVDDSQLPKDRFSAERLKGVDSTLKIQPAELGDSAMYLCASSFGQGTGELFFGEGSRLTVL.

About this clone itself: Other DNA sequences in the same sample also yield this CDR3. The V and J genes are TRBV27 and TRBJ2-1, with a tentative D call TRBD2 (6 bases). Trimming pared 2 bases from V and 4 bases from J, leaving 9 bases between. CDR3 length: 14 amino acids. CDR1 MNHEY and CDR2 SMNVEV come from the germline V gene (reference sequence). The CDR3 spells CASSLNGGYNEQFF. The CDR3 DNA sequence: TGTGCCAGCAGTTTAAACGGGGGATACAATGAGCAGTTCTTC.

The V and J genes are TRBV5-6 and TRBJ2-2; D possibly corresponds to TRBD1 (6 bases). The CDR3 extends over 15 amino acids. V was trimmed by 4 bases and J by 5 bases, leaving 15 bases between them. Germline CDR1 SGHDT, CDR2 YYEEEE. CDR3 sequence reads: CASSGRTARTGELFF. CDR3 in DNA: TGTGCCAGCAGCGGCCGGACAGCGCGGACCGGGGAGCTGTTTTTT.

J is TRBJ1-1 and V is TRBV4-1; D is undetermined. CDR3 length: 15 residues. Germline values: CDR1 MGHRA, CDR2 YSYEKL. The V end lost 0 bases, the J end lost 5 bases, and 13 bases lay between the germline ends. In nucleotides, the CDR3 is TGCGCCAGCAGCCAAGATTTTTTGGGAGGTACTGAAGCTTTCTTT. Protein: CASSQDFLGGTEAFF.

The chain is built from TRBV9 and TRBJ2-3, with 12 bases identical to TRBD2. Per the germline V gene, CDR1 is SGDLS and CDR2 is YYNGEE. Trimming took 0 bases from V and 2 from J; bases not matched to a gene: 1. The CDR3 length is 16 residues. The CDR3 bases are TGTGCCAGCAGCGTAGGACTAGCGGGGGACACAGATACGCAGTATTTT. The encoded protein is CASSVGLAGDTDTQYF.

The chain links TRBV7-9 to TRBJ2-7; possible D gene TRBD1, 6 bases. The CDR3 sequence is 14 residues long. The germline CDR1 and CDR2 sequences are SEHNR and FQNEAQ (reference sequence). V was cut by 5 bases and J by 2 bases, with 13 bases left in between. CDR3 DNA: TGTGCCAGCAGCCCGCGACAGGCGGCCTACGAGCAGTACTTC. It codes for CASSPRQAAYEQYF.